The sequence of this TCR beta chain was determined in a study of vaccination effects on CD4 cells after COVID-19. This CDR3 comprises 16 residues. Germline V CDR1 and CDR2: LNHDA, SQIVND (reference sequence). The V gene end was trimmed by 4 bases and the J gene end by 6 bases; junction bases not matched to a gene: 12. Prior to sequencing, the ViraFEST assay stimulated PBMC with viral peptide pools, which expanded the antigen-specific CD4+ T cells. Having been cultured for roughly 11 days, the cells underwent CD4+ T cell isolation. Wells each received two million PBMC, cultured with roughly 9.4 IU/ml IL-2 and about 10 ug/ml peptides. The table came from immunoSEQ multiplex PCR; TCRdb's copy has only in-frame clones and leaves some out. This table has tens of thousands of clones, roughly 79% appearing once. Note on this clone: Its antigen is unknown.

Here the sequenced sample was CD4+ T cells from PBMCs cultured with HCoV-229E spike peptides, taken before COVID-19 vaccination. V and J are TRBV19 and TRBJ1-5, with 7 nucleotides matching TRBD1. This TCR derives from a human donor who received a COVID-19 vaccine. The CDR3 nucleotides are TGTGCCAGTAGTAAAAAGGCAGGGGGGTTTTTTCAGCCCCAGCATTTT. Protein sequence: CASSKKAGGFFQPQHF.